These 26 T cell receptor beta chains came from one sample sequenced in a study of T cells in Graves' hyperthyroidism and ophthalmopathy. Amplification of TCR beta CDR3 regions used RNA as the template. A first-round RT-PCR of the TCR CDR3 used the HTBI primer set. TCRdb recomputed calls from the multiplex PCR reads with MiXCR, one row per CDR3 protein. The table has roughly 300,000 distinct CDR3 sequences, approximately 15% seen once. What was sequenced was blood. All receptors derive from a woman in her twenties or thirties with Graves' hyperthyroidism.

This clonotype was seen a single time. The CDR3 sequence is CSARDRPFGQSDTQYF. The CDR3 nucleotides read TGCAGTGCTAGAGATCGGCCTTTTGGGCAATCAGATACGCAGTATTTT. The chain links TRBV20-1 to TRBJ2-3; no clear D. This CDR3 spans 16 amino acids. Trimming shortened V by 0 bases and J by 4 bases, and 17 bases separated the two germline ends. CDR1 is DFQATT and CDR2 is SNEGSKA in the germline V gene (reference sequence).

This clonotype has only a few counts. This rearrangement joins TRBV28 to TRBJ2-6; no firm D call. This CDR3 has 12 amino acids. V lost 8 bases to trimming and J lost 2 bases, with 4 bases between them. Germline CDR1 reads MDHEN; CDR2 reads SYDVKM. The CDR3 sequence is CASQAGANVLTF. CDR3 DNA: TGTGCCAGCCAAGCTGGGGCCAACGTCCTGACTTTC. Filled out from reference TRBV28 and TRBJ2-6, the complete variable domain reads DVKVTQSSRYLVKRTGEKVFLECVQDMDHENMFWYRQDPGLGLRLIYFSYDVKMKEKGDIPEGYSVSREKKERFSLILESASTNQTSMYLCASQAGANVLTFGAGSRLTVL.

This clonotype was counted many times. The chain uses TRBV12-3 or TRBV12-4 and TRBJ2-7; TRBD2 matches 9 bases. This CDR3 region has 15 residues. The J segment lost 6 bases and the V segment lost 2 bases, leaving 8 bases of the junction unmatched. CDR3 nucleotides: TGTGCCAGCAGTTTAATCGCGGGAGGGCCGGGCGAGCAGTACTTC. This gives the protein CASSLIAGGPGEQYF.

There are many counts of this clonotype. CDR3 nucleotide sequence: TGTGCCAGCAGCCAAGATCTAGCGTCCAATGAGCAGTTCTTC. Translating it yields CASSQDLASNEQFF. The chain recombines TRBV3-1 with TRBJ2-1, with D tentatively TRBD2 (6 bases). Germline assignment: CDR1 LGHDT and CDR2 YNNKEL (reference sequence). V was trimmed by 0 bases and J by 6 bases, leaving 9 bases between them. The CDR3 is made up of 14 amino acids.

The chain uses TRBV18 and TRBJ1-1, with unresolved D. V lost 3 bases and J lost 4, with 9 bases in between. The CDR3 is made up of 13 amino acids. Germline values: CDR1 KGHSH, CDR2 LQKENI. CDR3 in DNA: TGTGCCAGCTCACCTGAGGAGGGCACTGAAGCTTTCTTT. It codes for CASSPEEGTEAFF.

At least ten counts were recorded for this clonotype. The chain recombines TRBV28 with TRBJ2-2; D may be TRBD2 (6 bases). The germline V gene encodes CDR1 MDHEN and CDR2 SYDVKM. V lost 7 bases and J 6 bases, leaving 12 bases between the germline ends. The CDR3 is made up of 13 amino acids. The CDR3 region is CASILRGSGELFF. CDR3 sequence (DNA): TGTGCCAGCATCCTTCGGGGGTCCGGGGAGCTGTTTTTT. Variable domain in full (rest from reference TRBV28 and TRBJ2-2): DVKVTQSSRYLVKRTGEKVFLECVQDMDHENMFWYRQDPGLGLRLIYFSYDVKMKEKGDIPEGYSVSREKKERFSLILESASTNQTSMYLCASILRGSGELFFGEGSRLTVL.

This clonotype was seen many times. The chain recombines TRBV28 with TRBJ1-1; no definite D call. Germline V lookup: CDR1 MDHEN, CDR2 SYDVKM. With 5 bases removed from V and 7 bases from J, the gap between germline ends came to 11 bases. The CDR3 consists of 12 residues. CDR3 sequence: CASSPRVGEAFF. The CDR3 nucleotides are TGTGCCAGCAGTCCAAGGGTTGGTGAAGCTTTCTTT.

This clonotype was seen ten or more times. The J gene is TRBJ1-1, the V gene TRBV13; D is uncertain. The germline CDR1 and CDR2 sequences are PRHDT and FYEKMQ (reference sequence). The V and J ends lost 5 bases and 1 base respectively, with 17 bases between them. The CDR3 spans 16 residues. The CDR3 DNA follows: TGTGCCAGCAGCACAAGATCTGGGCTGGGGAACACTGAAGCTTTCTTT. Translating it yields CASSTRSGLGNTEAFF.

V is TRBV20-1 and J is TRBJ1-1; possible D gene TRBD1, 5 bases. CDR3 length: 12 residues. V dropped 2 bases and J dropped 4 bases, with 8 bases sitting between them. Germline CDR1 DFQATT, CDR2 SNEGSKA (reference sequence). In nucleotides, the CDR3 is TGCAGTGCTAGACCGGGGGTCACTGAAGCTTTCTTT. Residues: CSARPGVTEAFF.

This clonotype was detected only a few times. V gene TRBV20-1 combines with J gene TRBJ2-3; D is undetermined. Germline V gene sequence: CDR1 DFQATT, CDR2 SNEGSKA (reference sequence). Between the trimmed V and J ends, which lost 2 bases and 4 bases, there was a span of 4 bases. CDR3 length equals 11 residues. CDR3 DNA sequence: TGCAGTGCTAGACAACCAGATACGCAGTATTTT. This encodes CSARQPDTQYF.

The table lists this clonotype with many counts. The chain recombines TRBV12-3 or TRBV12-4 with TRBJ1-6; 9 nucleotides agree with TRBD1. V shed 7 bases and J 7 bases; nucleotides not matched to a gene: 8. The CDR3 covers 15 residues. The CDR3 sequence: CASTQTGGSNSPLHF. CDR3 DNA: TGTGCCAGCACCCAGACAGGGGGTAGCAATTCACCCCTCCACTTT.

V usage is TRBV20-1 and J usage is TRBJ2-1, with D perhaps TRBD2 (7 bases). Germline-derived CDR1 and CDR2 are DFQATT and SNEGSKA (reference sequence). The CDR3 spans 13 residues. Deletions cut 1 base from V and 10 bases from J, with 14 bases between. The CDR3: CSARGWGGPEQFF. The CDR3 bases are TGCAGTGCTAGAGGGTGGGGGGGCCCCGAGCAGTTCTTC.

This clonotype was seen just once. V and J are TRBV5-4 and TRBJ2-1; 8 positions match TRBD1. V dropped 3 bases and J dropped 4; count of bases not matched to a gene: 6. This CDR3 is 15 amino acids long. Looked up from germline, CDR1 is SGHNT and CDR2 is YYREEE (reference sequence). CDR3 sequence reads: CASSSDRENYNEQFF. Here the CDR3 DNA reads TGTGCCAGCAGCTCGGACAGGGAGAATTACAATGAGCAGTTCTTC. The full variable domain, its missing parts supplied by reference TRBV5-4 and TRBJ2-1, is ETGVTQSPTHLIKTRGQQVTLRCSSQSGHNTVSWYQQALGQGPQFIFQYYREEENGRGNFPPRFSGLQFPNYSSELNVNALELDDSALYLCASSSDRENYNEQFFGPGTRLTVL.

This clonotype was counted ten times or more. The chain combines TRBV11-2 with TRBJ2-7; D might be TRBD2 (5 bases). The CDR3 spans 11 residues. CDR1 and CDR2 from the germline V gene are SGHAT and FQNNGV. V shed 6 bases and J shed 3 bases, with 6 bases lying between them. The CDR3 bases are TGTGCCAGCAGTAGCGTCTACGAGCAGTACTTC. It translates to CASSSVYEQYF.

This clonotype has ten or more counts. The V call is TRBV28, the J call TRBJ1-1; no firm D call. The CDR3 runs 14 residues. The V gene lost 7 bases and the J gene lost 3 bases, with 15 bases spanning the gap. Germline CDR1 reads MDHEN; CDR2 reads SYDVKM. The CDR3 nucleotides read TGTGCCAGCACAGGCCTGTCGTGGGACACTGAAGCTTTCTTT. It is translated as CASTGLSWDTEAFF. Drawing the rest from reference TRBV28 and TRBJ1-1, the complete variable domain is DVKVTQSSRYLVKRTGEKVFLECVQDMDHENMFWYRQDPGLGLRLIYFSYDVKMKEKGDIPEGYSVSREKKERFSLILESASTNQTSMYLCASTGLSWDTEAFFGQGTRLTVV.

The rearrangement uses TRBV12-3 or TRBV12-4 and TRBJ2-3; D is possibly TRBD2 (5 bases). The V gene lost 4 bases and the J gene lost 2 bases, with 13 bases spanning the gap. CDR3 length equals 15 residues. The CDR3 DNA sequence: TGTGCCAGCAGTTCGCACAGAGGGCCCACAGATACGCAGTATTTT. This sequence encodes CASSSHRGPTDTQYF.

This clonotype was recorded many times. This chain joins TRBV20-1 and TRBJ1-1; D is ambiguous. The CDR3 runs to 13 residues. Germline lookup yields CDR1 DFQATT and CDR2 SNEGSKA (reference sequence). V was clipped by 6 bases and J by 1 base, with 12 bases between them. The CDR3 reads CSAPTTPNTEAFF. Here the CDR3 DNA reads TGCAGTGCCCCGACGACACCGAACACTGAAGCTTTCTTT.

Only a few counts were recorded for this clonotype. This chain links TRBV28 with TRBJ2-1; D not resolved. Germline CDR1 reads MDHEN; CDR2 reads SYDVKM. The CDR3 extends over 14 amino acids. Trimming took 4 bases from V and 5 from J, leaving 12 bases between them. The CDR3 nucleotides read TGTGCCAGCAGTTCCATTAGACTCGACAATGAGCAGTTCTTC. As protein: CASSSIRLDNEQFF.

This clonotype showed up many times. V usage is TRBV6-2 or TRBV6-3 and J usage is TRBJ1-5, with D hard to call. V lost 8 bases and J 5 bases, leaving 16 bases between the germline ends. The CDR3 spans 14 residues. The germline gives CDR1 MNHEY, CDR2 SVGEGT. The CDR3 protein is CASGQGLLYQPQHF. The CDR3 nucleotides read TGTGCCAGCGGCCAAGGGCTTTTATATCAGCCCCAGCATTTT.

This clonotype was recorded many times. This sequence joins TRBV5-6 and TRBJ2-4; D is uncertain. The CDR3 is made up of 15 amino acids. Germline-derived CDR1 and CDR2 are SGHDT and YYEEEE. V was cut by 0 bases and J by 3 bases, with 10 bases left in between. The CDR3 is CASSLGRTSKNIQYF. The CDR3 DNA follows: TGTGCCAGCAGCTTGGGGCGGACGAGCAAAAACATTCAGTACTTC.

This clonotype was seen ten or more times. This chain connects TRBV20-1 to TRBJ2-7, with 10 bases lining up with TRBD2. The junction had 7 bases not matched to a gene; V was cut back by 6 bases and J by 2 bases. The CDR3 covers 14 residues. CDR1 is DFQATT, CDR2 SNEGSKA, per germline (reference sequence). The DNA of the CDR3 is TGCAGTGCCTACCACGGACTAGCGGCCTACGAGCAGTACTTC. Translating it yields CSAYHGLAAYEQYF.

Only a few counts were recorded for this clonotype. The chain employs TRBV18 and TRBJ2-7; D not resolved. The CDR3 sequence is 14 residues long. Germline lookup yields CDR1 KGHSH and CDR2 LQKENI. Trimming took 3 bases from V and 0 from J, leaving 9 bases between them. The CDR3 DNA sequence: TGTGCCAGCTCACCGATAAGGAGCTCCTACGAGCAGTACTTC. It specifies CASSPIRSSYEQYF.

J is TRBJ2-1 and V is TRBV19; 9 bases match TRBD2. The CDR3 contains 15 residues. Germline V CDR1 and CDR2: LNHDA, SQIVND (reference sequence). The V and J ends lost 3 bases and 8 bases, in that order; junction bases with no gene match: 8. The CDR3 loop is CASSIGASGIDEQFF. The CDR3 nucleotides read TGTGCCAGTAGTATTGGCGCTAGCGGGATAGATGAGCAGTTCTTC. Variable domain in full (rest from reference TRBV19 and TRBJ2-1): DGGITQSPKYLFRKEGQNVTLSCEQNLNHDAMYWYRQDPGQGLRLIYYSQIVNDFQKGDIAEGYSVSREKKESFPLTVTSAQKNPTAFYLCASSIGASGIDEQFFGPGTRLTVL.

This clonotype was recorded at least ten times. The chain recombines TRBV29-1 with TRBJ2-3; D uncertain. This CDR3 is built from 12 residues. CDR1 SQVTM and CDR2 ANQGSEA come from the germline V gene. V lost 4 bases and J lost 6, with 11 bases in between. In DNA, the CDR3 is TGCAGCGTTGCGGAAACTCGGGATACGCAGTATTTT. Translation gives CSVAETRDTQYF.

This clonotype came up many times. The CDR3 nucleotides read TGTGCCAGCAATTCCCCAGGGGGATCCTACGAGCAGTACTTC. Its translation is CASNSPGGSYEQYF. The J gene is TRBJ2-7, the V gene TRBV12-3 or TRBV12-4; 7 bases align to TRBD1. V lost 7 bases, J lost 1 base, and 7 bases stayed unmatched. The CDR3 is 14 amino acids.

The sample holds one count of this clonotype. This chain connects TRBV19 to TRBJ1-1; perhaps TRBD1 as D (5 bases). V lost 3 bases and J 4 bases, leaving 9 bases between the germline ends. Germline CDR1 reads LNHDA; CDR2 reads SQIVND (reference sequence). The length of the CDR3 is 13 residues. CDR3 region: CASSMGGATEAFF. The CDR3 region has the DNA TGTGCCAGTAGTATGGGAGGGGCCACTGAAGCTTTCTTT.